The T cell receptor beta chain under discussion was sequenced for a study of identifying expanded T cells in peripheral blood. The study, taken as a whole, reports: Technical replicates showed about 1.1 changed clones; two weeks roughly 18; four weeks 19. Variance in clone template counts between two-week samples significantly increased with total template count across all healthy donors.

Trimming stripped 5 bases from V and 4 bases from J, with 27 bases between. The CDR3 has 18 amino acids. Germline V CDR1 and CDR2: SGHTA, FQGNSA. Assay used: immunoSEQ multiplex PCR; TCRdb lists only in-frame clones, some missing. The sample records about 85,000 clones, 88% being singletons. A note on this clone: Its antigen is not identified.

No infections or other immune events were documented during collection. The sequenced sample was blood. This TCR was recovered from a person aged 18 to 75 in good health. The V and J genes are TRBV7-2 and TRBJ2-7; no reliable D call. CDR3 nucleotides: TGTGCCAGCAGCCCAAACCCTCCTTCCTCGATCGATGGGTACGAGCAGTACTTC. The encoded protein is CASSPNPPSSIDGYEQYF.